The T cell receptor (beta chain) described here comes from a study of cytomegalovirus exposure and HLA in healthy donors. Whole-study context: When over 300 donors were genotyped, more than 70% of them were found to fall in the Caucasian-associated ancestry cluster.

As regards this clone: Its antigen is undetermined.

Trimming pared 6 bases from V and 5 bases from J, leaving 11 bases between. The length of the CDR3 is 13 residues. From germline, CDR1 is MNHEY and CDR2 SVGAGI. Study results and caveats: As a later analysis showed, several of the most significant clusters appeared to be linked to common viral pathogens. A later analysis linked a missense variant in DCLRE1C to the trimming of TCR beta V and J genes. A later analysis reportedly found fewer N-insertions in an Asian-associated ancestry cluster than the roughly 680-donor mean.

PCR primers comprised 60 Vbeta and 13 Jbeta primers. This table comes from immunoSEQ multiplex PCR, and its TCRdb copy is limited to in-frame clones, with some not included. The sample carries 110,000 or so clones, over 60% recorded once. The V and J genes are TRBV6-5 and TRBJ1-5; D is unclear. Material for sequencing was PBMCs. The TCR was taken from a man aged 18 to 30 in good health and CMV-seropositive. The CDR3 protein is CASSDRVYQPQHF. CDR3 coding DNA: TGTGCCAGCAGCGACCGGGTTTATCAGCCCCAGCATTTT.